This is a list of T cell receptor beta chains from one sample in a study of tumour-infiltrating T cells in Burkitt lymphoma. The method was immunoSEQ multiplex PCR; TCRdb's version includes in-frame clones alone and lacks a portion of them. The sample contains tens of thousands of clones, 30% to 40% of which appear only once. The material sequenced was tumor tissue. The source is a human donor with Burkitt lymphoma. Both conserved end residues are part of each CDR3. A D gene is named only where the DNA matches it firmly. The size field is filled for only some rows; it gives once, few, many or a size class.

clone_size	v_call	d_call	j_call	cdr3_aa	cdr3_nt
.	TRBV5-6	.	TRBJ2-2	CASSRDRGINTGELFF	TGTGCCAGCAGCCGTGACCGGGGAATTAACACCGGGGAGCTGTTTTTT
.	TRBV10-3	.	TRBJ1-1	CAISGSGVEAFF	TGTGCCATCAGCGGGAGTGGGGTAGAAGCTTTCTTT
.	TRBV19	TRBD1	TRBJ1-5	CASQWGQNNQPQHF	TGTGCCAGCCAGTGGGGACAGAACAATCAGCCCCAGCATTTT
.	TRBV27	.	TRBJ2-1	CASSFGTLGEQFF	TGTGCCAGCAGTTTCGGGACACTTGGCGAGCAGTTCTTC
few	TRBV5-6	.	TRBJ1-5	CASSPRWGNQPQHF	TGTGCCAGCAGCCCCCGTTGGGGCAATCAGCCCCAGCATTTT
.	TRBV30	.	TRBJ1-6	CAWMRTPSSYNSPLHF	TGTGCCTGGATGAGGACGCCGAGCTCCTATAATTCACCCCTCCACTTT
.	TRBV10-3	TRBD1	TRBJ2-7	CAISYEQGYEQYF	TGTGCCATCAGCTATGAACAGGGGTACGAGCAGTACTTC
.	TRBV2	TRBD2	TRBJ2-1	CASTASGGLEQFF	TGTGCCAGCACGGCTAGCGGGGGCTTGGAGCAGTTCTTC
.	TRBV14	.	TRBJ2-2	CASSQGLTPNTGELFF	TGTGCCAGCAGCCAAGGGCTCACGCCGAACACCGGGGAGCTGTTTTTT
.	TRBV11-2	TRBD1	TRBJ1-2	CASSPGGSYGYTF	TGTGCCAGCAGCCCAGGGGGTTCTTATGGCTACACCTTC
.	TRBV4-2	.	TRBJ1-2	CASSQDLIREDYGYTF	TGTGCCAGCAGCCAAGACTTAATCAGGGAAGACTATGGCTACACCTTC
.	TRBV18	.	TRBJ2-7	CASSPSVGTTAYEQYF	TGTGCCAGCTCACCATCCGTGGGGACAACCGCCTACGAGCAGTACTTC
few	TRBV9	TRBD2	TRBJ2-3	CAGKSGAGSTDTQYF	TGTGCCGGTAAGAGCGGGGCGGGTAGCACAGATACGCAGTATTTT
.	TRBV15	.	TRBJ1-3	CATSRVALDGTIYF	TGTGCCACCAGCAGAGTCGCACTCGACGGCACCATATATTTT
.	TRBV5-1	.	TRBJ2-7	CASSSRDARWYF	TGCGCCAGCAGCTCGAGGGACGCGAGGTGGTACTTC
.	TRBV30	TRBD1	TRBJ2-7	CAWSYRGTGTYEQYF	TGTGCCTGGAGCTACCGCGGGACAGGGACCTACGAGCAGTACTTC
.	TRBV29-1	TRBD1	TRBJ1-2	CSVGQVPASGYTF	TGCAGCGTAGGACAGGTTCCCGCCTCTGGCTACACCTTC
.	TRBV18	TRBD1	TRBJ1-2	CASSPRGPAEGYTF	TGTGCCAGCTCACCAAGGGGGCCCGCCGAGGGCTACACCTTC
few	TRBV7-2	.	TRBJ2-7	CASSSGHRYEQYF	TGTGCCAGCAGCTCCGGACACCGCTACGAGCAGTACTTC
.	TRBV11-2	.	TRBJ1-1	CASSFKVDTEAFF	TGTGCCAGCAGCTTCAAAGTAGACACTGAAGCTTTCTTT
few	TRBV6-6	.	TRBJ1-1	CASSYSPHTMNTEAFF	TGTGCCAGCAGTTACTCCCCCCACACCATGAACACTGAAGCTTTCTTT
few	TRBV19	.	TRBJ1-4	CASNSGGTHNEKLFF	TGTGCCAGTAATTCTGGAGGGACACATAATGAAAAACTGTTTTTT
few	TRBV6-5	.	TRBJ1-2	CASSSSGSVNYGYTF	TGTGCCAGCAGTTCATCAGGGAGCGTAAACTATGGCTACACCTTC
.	TRBV6-1	.	TRBJ2-1	CASRERVRGYNEQFF	TGTGCCAGCAGGGAAAGGGTTAGGGGATACAATGAGCAGTTCTTC
.	TRBV9	TRBD1	TRBJ1-6	CASSSRTGDSPLHF	TGTGCCAGCAGCTCCCGGACAGGGGACTCACCCCTCCACTTT
.	TRBV10-3	.	TRBJ1-2	CAISERGLYGYTF	TGTGCCATCAGTGAGCGGGGGCTCTATGGCTACACCTTC
few	TRBV2	.	TRBJ1-1	CASSGRLYTEAFF	TGTGCCAGCAGTGGAAGGTTATACACTGAAGCTTTCTTT
.	TRBV4-3	.	TRBJ1-1	CASSLEGRTEAFF	TGCGCCAGCAGCCTGGAAGGGCGCACTGAAGCTTTCTTT
.	TRBV6-4	.	TRBJ2-1	CASSENPAGYEQFF	TGTGCCAGCAGTGAAAACCCAGCAGGTTACGAGCAGTTCTTC
few	TRBV4-1	TRBD2	TRBJ2-1	CASSQIRDYPSNEQFF	TGCGCCAGCAGCCAAATTCGGGACTACCCAAGCAATGAGCAGTTCTTC
few	TRBV6-5	.	TRBJ2-6	CASSYSYTGANVLTF	TGTGCCAGCAGTTATAGCTACACTGGGGCCAACGTCCTGACTTTC
few	TRBV4-1	.	TRBJ2-2	CASSHNKGGGLLTGELFF	TGCGCCAGCAGCCATAACAAGGGTGGGGGTTTGCTTACCGGGGAGCTGTTTTTT
.	TRBV30	.	TRBJ2-3	CAYSGVGSTDTQYF	TGTGCCTACTCGGGGGTCGGGAGCACAGATACGCAGTATTTT
.	TRBV10-3	.	TRBJ2-3	CAISESLARESTDTQYF	TGTGCCATCAGTGAGTCTCTAGCGAGAGAATCCACAGATACGCAGTATTTT
.	TRBV6-5	TRBD2	TRBJ2-1	CASSYGDSGGHNEQFF	TGTGCCAGCAGTTACGGGGATAGCGGGGGACACAATGAGCAGTTCTTC
few	TRBV5-8	TRBD1	TRBJ1-2	CASSLIGDRDYGYTF	TGTGCCAGCAGCTTGATAGGGGACAGAGACTATGGCTACACCTTC
few	TRBV7-9	.	TRBJ1-1	CASSLADVNTEAFF	TGTGCCAGCAGCTTAGCGGATGTTAACACTGAAGCTTTCTTT
few	TRBV2	.	TRBJ1-5	CASSVMGGNQPQHF	TGTGCCAGCAGTGTGATGGGAGGCAATCAGCCCCAGCATTTT
few	TRBV25-1	.	TRBJ1-6	CASSGWGFSSPLHF	TGTGCCAGCAGTGGGTGGGGTTTCAGTTCACCCCTCCACTTT
few	TRBV5-6	TRBD1	TRBJ2-1	CASSWRQGVRNEQFF	TGTGCCAGCAGCTGGAGACAGGGGGTGAGGAATGAGCAGTTCTTC
.	TRBV6-4	.	TRBJ2-1	CASSDPTRGREQFF	TGTGCCAGCAGTGACCCGACTAGGGGAAGGGAGCAGTTCTTC
.	TRBV7-3	.	TRBJ2-1	CASSLTQGNEQFF	TGTGCCAGCAGCTTAACTCAGGGCAATGAGCAGTTCTTC
.	TRBV5-1	TRBD1	TRBJ1-3	CASSLGTGGNTIYF	TGCGCCAGCAGCTTAGGGACAGGAGGAAATACCATATATTTT
.	TRBV2	.	TRBJ1-5	CASSEVTANQPQHF	TGTGCCAGCAGTGAAGTAACAGCTAATCAGCCCCAGCATTTT
.	TRBV30	.	TRBJ1-1	CAWSVFHYTEAFF	TGTGCCTGGAGTGTATTCCACTACACTGAAGCTTTCTTT
.	TRBV28	TRBD1	TRBJ2-1	CASGTGPYNEQFF	TGTGCCAGCGGGACAGGCCCCTACAATGAGCAGTTCTTC
.	TRBV7-9	TRBD1	TRBJ2-7	CASSLALGQGGQYF	TGTGCCAGCAGCTTAGCGCTGGGACAGGGAGGGCAGTACTTC
.	TRBV2	.	TRBJ2-7	CASRAGNEQYF	TGTGCCAGCAGAGCAGGGAATGAGCAGTACTTC
.	TRBV7-2	.	TRBJ2-2	CASSLGFVWVTGELFF	TGTGCCAGCAGCTTAGGCTTTGTTTGGGTCACCGGGGAGCTGTTTTTT
few	TRBV6-6	.	TRBJ2-7	CASSLDRISYEQYF	TGTGCCAGCAGTCTCGACAGGATCTCCTACGAGCAGTACTTC
few	TRBV21-1	.	TRBJ1-1	CASSSRPKAFF	TGTGCCAGCAGCTCCCGGCCGAAAGCTTTCTTT
.	TRBV4-3	TRBD1	TRBJ1-6	CASKPGQGNNSPLHF	TGCGCCAGCAAACCTGGACAGGGGAATAATTCACCCCTCCACTTT
.	TRBV6-5	TRBD1	TRBJ1-2	CASRPDRAYGYTF	TGTGCCAGCAGACCCGACAGGGCCTATGGCTACACCTTC
.	TRBV7-2	.	TRBJ2-5	CASSIRGETQYF	TGTGCCAGCAGCATTAGAGGAGAGACCCAGTACTTC
few	TRBV18	.	TRBJ1-4	CASSPELATNEKLFF	TGTGCCAGCTCACCAGAGTTAGCAACTAATGAAAAACTGTTTTTT
.	TRBV15	TRBD2	TRBJ2-7	CATSRDRGAYEQYF	TGTGCCACCAGCAGAGACCGGGGGGCCTACGAGCAGTACTTC
.	TRBV5-1	TRBD1	TRBJ1-1	CASSSGGMGTEAFF	TGCGCCAGCAGCTCAGGGGGGATGGGCACTGAAGCTTTCTTT